These 8 T cell receptor beta chains originate from one sample sequenced in a study of blood T cell repertoires in COVID-19. Sequencing used immunoSEQ multiplex PCR; TCRdb keeps in-frame clones, though not all of them. The table records more than 80,000 clones, about three quarters of them present only once. Sequences were obtained from peripheral blood. All receptors derive from an elderly man with COVID-19, enrolled during active disease.

The chain is built from TRBV6-1 and TRBJ1-4; D is unclear. The germline V and J ends were trimmed by 4 bases and 0 bases, with 12 bases remaining between them. The CDR3 sequence is 16 residues long. Germline V CDR1 and CDR2: MNHNS, SASEGT. CDR3 DNA: TGTGCCAGCAGTGTAGTCCCATACGCAACTAATGAAAAACTGTTTTTT. Encoded protein: CASSVVPYATNEKLFF.

This clone was detected only once. The CDR3 sequence: CASSHPGTVQTQYF. The CDR3 nucleotides are TGTGCCAGTAGTCACCCCGGGACAGTTCAGACCCAGTACTTC. The chain joins TRBV19 to TRBJ2-5, with 7 bases matching TRBD1. The CDR3 is 14 residues long. CDR1 and CDR2 from the germline V gene are LNHDA and SQIVND (reference sequence). V dropped 5 bases and J dropped 6; count of bases not matched to a gene: 9.

This clone showed up just a few times. The rearrangement uses TRBV7-6 and TRBJ1-6; possible D gene TRBD1, 5 bases. Germline lookup yields CDR1 SGHVS and CDR2 FNYEAQ. This CDR3 comprises 15 residues. V gave up 8 bases and J gave up 8 bases, with 19 bases separating them. This CDR3 reads CASSPSGQGHSPLHF. The DNA of the CDR3 is TGTGCCAGCTCCCCCAGCGGGCAGGGTCATTCACCCCTCCACTTT.

The chain couples TRBV15 to TRBJ2-3, with 8 bases lining up with TRBD1. V trimming: 9 bases; J trimming: 3 bases; junction bases outside the gene matches: 11. From germline, CDR1 is LNHNV and CDR2 YYDKDF (reference sequence). The CDR3 loop spans 15 amino acids. The CDR3 sequence: CATTMRRQGTDTQYF. CDR3 DNA: TGTGCCACTACGATGAGGAGACAGGGGACAGATACGCAGTATTTT.

The chain joins TRBV2 to TRBJ2-5; 7 positions match TRBD2. Germline CDR1 is SNHLY and CDR2 is FYNNEI. The CDR3 covers 13 residues. Trimming removed 5 bases from V and 0 bases from J; junction bases left unmatched: 0. The CDR3 sequence is CASSLADQETQYF. CDR3 sequence (DNA): TGTGCCAGCAGTCTAGCGGACCAAGAGACCCAGTACTTC.

A word on this clone: Germline is not matched at one junction end, which may reflect a read error. The chain joins TRBV18 to TRBJ2-7, with TRBD2 matching over 11 bases. The CDR3 is made up of 17 amino acids. Germline CDR1 KGHSH, CDR2 LQKENI. The DNA for the CDR3 is TGTGCCAGCTCACAGGGACTAGCGGCCACAAGTTCCTTCGAGCAGTACTTC. Translating gives CASSQGLAATSSFEQYF.

The V call is TRBV7-3, the J call TRBJ1-1; D is unresolved. The CDR3 consists of 13 residues. The V gene's germline CDR1 is SGHTA and CDR2 FQGTGA. The germline V and J ends were trimmed by 5 bases and 10 bases, with 17 bases remaining between them. CDR3 DNA: TGTGCCAGCAGCCCTAGCAACACAGAGGCAGCTTTCTTT. Its protein product is CASSPSNTEAAFF.

The rearrangement uses TRBV2 and TRBJ2-3; 8 nucleotides line up with TRBD2. This CDR3 contains 14 residues. The V segment lost 7 bases and the J segment 5 bases; nucleotides outside the gene matches: 8. Germline CDR1 and CDR2: SNHLY and FYNNEI. DNA of the CDR3: TGTGCCAGCAACCGGGAGGGCCGAGGAGATACGCAGTATTTT. It is translated as CASNREGRGDTQYF.